Following are 21 T cell receptor beta chains from one sample sequenced in a study of human T cells and chemical hapten exposure (dated by TCRdb to the early 2020s). The time point tag for this specimen amounts to: pre-sensitization, week 0. The treatment or condition label corresponds to: therapeutic diphenylcyclopropenone sensitization with weekly scalp DPC. Libraries were prepared through RACE. Sequencing was carried out with a NextSeq 500. TCRdb passed the public sequencing reads through fastp at Q25 and MiXCR, retaining productive beta sequences. A single entry per CDR3 protein holds the most common genes and DNA from its merged rows. The sample yields 150,000 to 200,000 distinct CDR3 sequences; approximately 31% were counted once. The ten largest make up 2.9% of the sample. The sample was whole blood, taken in connection with sensitization to the hapten diphenylcyclopropenone (DPC). The receptors shown here come from a young woman with alopecia areata. Some clones in this sample may be carry-over from other donors' samples.

The sample holds a few counts of this clonotype. The DNA for the CDR3 is TGTGCCAGCAGCGGACTCATGGAGACCCAGTACTTC. Residues: CASSGLMETQYF. The chain carries TRBV28 and TRBJ2-5; D is perhaps TRBD2 (5 bases). Trimming left V 6 bases short and J 5 bases short, with 10 bases between. CDR3 length: 12 residues. Per the germline V gene, CDR1 is MDHEN and CDR2 is SYDVKM.

This clonotype was seen more than once but under ten times. The chain uses TRBV4-2 and TRBJ2-7; 9 bases agree with TRBD2. After removal of 0 bases from V and 2 bases from J, the junction contained 2 bases not matched to a gene. The CDR3 sequence is 15 residues long. Germline-derived CDR1 and CDR2 are LGHNA and YNFKEQ. CDR3 residues: CASSQEERGAYEQYF. In DNA, the CDR3 is TGTGCCAGCAGCCAAGAGGAGCGGGGGGCCTACGAGCAGTACTTC.

In this sample, this clonotype turned up a few times. The rearrangement uses TRBV7-2 and TRBJ1-2; D gene ambiguous. CDR1 is SGHTA and CDR2 is FQGNSA in the germline V gene. The CDR3 contains 13 residues. Trimming left V 4 bases short and J 0 bases short, with 6 bases between. The CDR3 nucleotides read TGTGCCAGCAGCTCGCGCCCTAACTATGGCTACACCTTC. Its protein is CASSSRPNYGYTF.

This clonotype was counted between two and nine times. The chain links TRBV2 to TRBJ1-1; the match to TRBD1 covers 7 bases. The CDR3 runs 14 residues. V dropped 8 bases and J dropped 1; count of bases not matched to a gene: 7. Per the germline V gene, CDR1 is SNHLY and CDR2 is FYNNEI. CDR3 protein: CASQFRGGNTEAFF. The CDR3 DNA sequence: TGTGCCAGCCAGTTCAGGGGGGGGAACACTGAAGCTTTCTTT. Variable domain in full (rest from reference TRBV2 and TRBJ1-1): EPEVTQTPSHQVTQMGQEVILRCVPISNHLYFYWYRQILGQKVEFLVSFYNNEISEKSEIFDDQFSVERPDGSNFTLKIRSTKLEDSAMYFCASQFRGGNTEAFFGQGTRLTVV.

This chain links TRBV28 with TRBJ2-7; 10 nucleotides align to TRBD2. Trimming removed 8 bases from V and 4 bases from J; junction bases left unmatched: 14. Germline CDR1 reads MDHEN; CDR2 reads SYDVKM. CDR3 length: 16 amino acids. CDR3: CASSSPLAGVLYEQYF. In nucleotides, the CDR3 is TGTGCCAGCTCCTCCCCGCTAGCGGGAGTTTTGTACGAGCAGTACTTC.

This rearrangement joins TRBV12-3 or TRBV12-4 to TRBJ2-7; D gene unclear. The germline V and J ends were trimmed by 2 bases and 7 bases, with 6 bases remaining between them. The CDR3 runs 11 residues. CDR3 protein: CASSLRKEQYF. In DNA, the CDR3 is TGTGCCAGCAGTTTACGGAAAGAGCAGTACTTC.

The chain links TRBV29-1 to TRBJ1-2; D is perhaps TRBD1 (5 bases). Germline lookup yields CDR1 SQVTM and CDR2 ANQGSEA. Trimming removed 3 bases at V and 5 bases at J, with 10 bases between. The CDR3 is 12 residues long. The CDR3 protein is CSVEIGTYGYTF. DNA for the CDR3: TGCAGCGTTGAGATCGGGACTTATGGCTACACCTTC.

This sequence joins TRBV28 and TRBJ2-5; no clear D. Germline loops: CDR1 MDHEN, CDR2 SYDVKM. V was shortened by 4 bases and J by 7 bases, with 13 bases between the two germline ends. This CDR3 region has 13 residues. CDR3 coding DNA: TGTGCCAGCAGTTCGAGTTCCCCGGGGACCCAGTACTTC. Residues: CASSSSSPGTQYF.

The chain is built from TRBV20-1 and TRBJ2-5, with TRBD1 matching over 10 bases. In germline, CDR1 is DFQATT, CDR2 SNEGSKA (reference sequence). V trimming: 7 bases; J trimming: 2 bases; junction bases outside the gene matches: 7. This CDR3 has 14 residues. The CDR3 sequence: CSVEDRGKQETQYF. The CDR3 nucleotides read TGCAGTGTTGAGGACAGGGGGAAACAAGAGACCCAGTACTTC.

The V gene is TRBV10-2, the J gene TRBJ2-2; no firm D call. V lost 1 base to trimming and J lost 5 bases, with 5 bases between them. CDR3 length: 13 amino acids. The germline V gene encodes CDR1 WSHSY and CDR2 SAAADI. Written as DNA, the CDR3 is TGCGCCAGCAGTGAGTTAAAAACCGGGGAGCTGTTTTTT. Its translation is CASSELKTGELFF.

V gene TRBV15 combines with J gene TRBJ1-5; D is unresolved. The V gene lost 1 base and the J gene lost 2 bases, with 9 bases spanning the gap. This CDR3 has 15 residues. The germline V gene has CDR1 LNHNV and CDR2 YYDKDF (reference sequence). CDR3 amino acids: CATSRGVEGNQPQHF. CDR3 in DNA: TGTGCCACCAGCAGAGGAGTAGAGGGCAATCAGCCCCAGCATTTT.

This clonotype was observed a handful of times. This rearrangement joins TRBV10-3 to TRBJ2-3; D unclear. CDR1 is ENHRY, CDR2 SYGVKD, per germline. This CDR3 contains 14 residues. Trimming took 2 bases from V and 3 from J, leaving 9 bases between them. The CDR3: CAISEGHGTDTQYF. Here the CDR3 DNA reads TGTGCCATCAGTGAGGGCCATGGGACAGATACGCAGTATTTT.

This chain connects TRBV12-3 or TRBV12-4 to TRBJ2-1; a weak D match, TRBD2 (5 bases). The CDR3 spans 14 residues. The V end lost 6 bases, the J end lost 4 bases, and 13 bases lay between the germline ends. The CDR3 sequence is CASRASSGYNEQFF. In DNA form, the CDR3 reads TGTGCCAGCAGGGCTTCGTCGGGGTACAATGAGCAGTTCTTC.

This chain uses TRBV19 with TRBJ2-2; D might be TRBD1 (6 bases). The CDR3 consists of 14 residues. The V end lost 3 bases, the J end lost 3 bases, and 8 bases lay between the germline ends. Looked up from germline, CDR1 is LNHDA and CDR2 is SQIVND (reference sequence). The CDR3 spells CASSMGAHTGELFF. CDR3 DNA sequence: TGTGCCAGTAGTATGGGGGCCCACACCGGGGAGCTGTTTTTT.

The V gene is TRBV29-1, the J gene TRBJ2-3; TRBD2 aligns across 10 bases. With V trimmed by 7 bases and J by 0 bases, 7 bases remained unmatched. The CDR3 has 15 residues. CDR1 is SQVTM, CDR2 ANQGSEA, per germline. The CDR3, as DNA: TGCAGCGCTCAGACTAGCGGGCGAAGCACAGATACGCAGTATTTT. It yields the protein CSAQTSGRSTDTQYF.

This clonotype turned up a few times. The rearrangement joins TRBV6-2 or TRBV6-3 to TRBJ2-7; D unclear. CDR1 and CDR2 from the germline V gene are MNHEY and SVGEGT. Trimming left V 5 bases short and J 2 bases short, with 4 bases between. The length of the CDR3 is 11 residues. CDR3 DNA: TGTGCCAGCAGTCTGACCTACGAGCAGTACTTC. Translation gives CASSLTYEQYF.

The rearrangement uses TRBV7-2 and TRBJ2-3, with TRBD2 matching 9 bases. CDR1 and CDR2 (germline): SGHTA, FQGNSA. This CDR3 region has 16 residues. V lost 4 bases, J lost 9 bases, and 14 bases stayed unmatched. CDR3 sequence reads: CASSSGSGGPLGTQYF. The CDR3 coding sequence is TGTGCCAGCAGCTCGGGGAGCGGGGGGCCCCTTGGGACGCAGTATTTT.

The chain is built from TRBV5-1 and TRBJ1-1; D call uncertain. V lost 4 bases, J lost 0 bases, and 7 bases lay in between. This CDR3 comprises 13 residues. Germline CDR1 and CDR2: SGHRS and YFSETQ. In DNA, the CDR3 is TGCGCCAGCAGCAACAAAGTGAACACTGAAGCTTTCTTT. It encodes CASSNKVNTEAFF.

V and J are TRBV2 and TRBJ2-3; D may be TRBD1 or TRBD2 (6 bases each). The CDR3 covers 15 residues. V lost 5 bases to trimming and J lost 2 bases, with 14 bases between them. CDR1 SNHLY and CDR2 FYNNEI come from the germline V gene. CDR3 sequence (DNA): TGTGCCAGCAGTACCCTCGGGGGCCACACAGATACGCAGTATTTT. Amino acid sequence: CASSTLGGHTDTQYF.

The chain carries TRBV12-3 or TRBV12-4 and TRBJ2-5; no reliable D call. The V end was cut by 5 bases, the J end by 1 base, with 8 bases between. This CDR3 has 13 amino acids. The CDR3, as DNA: TGTGCCAGCAGTCATGGTGGCCAAGAGACCCAGTACTTC. Its protein is CASSHGGQETQYF.

This clonotype was counted at least ten times. CDR3 sequence (DNA): TGTGCCAGCAGTCAAGGTCGAGCGGGAGGGCGCGAGCAGTACTTC. Its translation: CASSQGRAGGREQYF. The chain has TRBV27 and TRBJ2-7; 10 bases align to TRBD2. The CDR3 sequence is 15 residues long. Per germline, CDR1 MNHEY and CDR2 SMNVEV (reference sequence). The V segment lost 5 bases and the J segment 6 bases; nucleotides outside the gene matches: 10.